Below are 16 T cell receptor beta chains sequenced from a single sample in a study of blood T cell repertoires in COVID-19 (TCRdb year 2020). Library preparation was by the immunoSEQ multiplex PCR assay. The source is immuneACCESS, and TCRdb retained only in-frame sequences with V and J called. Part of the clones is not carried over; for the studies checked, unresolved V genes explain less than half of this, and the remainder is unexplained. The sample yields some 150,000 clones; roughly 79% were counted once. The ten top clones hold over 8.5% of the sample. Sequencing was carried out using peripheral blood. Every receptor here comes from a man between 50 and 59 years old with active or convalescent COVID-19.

Here the CDR3 DNA reads TGTGCCAGCAGCCCCCCAGCGGGATTGCAAGAGACCCAGTACTTC. It specifies CASSPPAGLQETQYF. This chain uses TRBV13 with TRBJ2-5, with 7 bases that match TRBD2. CDR3 length: 15 residues. The V gene end was trimmed by 5 bases and the J gene end by 2 bases; junction bases not matched to a gene: 8. Germline CDR1 PRHDT, CDR2 FYEKMQ (reference sequence).

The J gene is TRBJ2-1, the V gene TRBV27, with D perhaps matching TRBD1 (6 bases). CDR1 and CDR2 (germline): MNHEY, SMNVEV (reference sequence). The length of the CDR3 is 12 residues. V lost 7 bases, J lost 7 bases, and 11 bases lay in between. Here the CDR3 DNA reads TGTGCCAGCAACCGAAGGGGGAATGAGCAGTTCTTC. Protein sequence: CASNRRGNEQFF.

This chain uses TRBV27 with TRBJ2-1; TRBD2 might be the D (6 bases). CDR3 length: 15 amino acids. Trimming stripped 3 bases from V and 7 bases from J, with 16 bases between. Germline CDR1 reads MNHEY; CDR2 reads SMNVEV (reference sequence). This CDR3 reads CASSLGVGTGNEQFF. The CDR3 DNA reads TGTGCCAGCAGTTTGGGTGTGGGGACTGGGAATGAGCAGTTCTTC.

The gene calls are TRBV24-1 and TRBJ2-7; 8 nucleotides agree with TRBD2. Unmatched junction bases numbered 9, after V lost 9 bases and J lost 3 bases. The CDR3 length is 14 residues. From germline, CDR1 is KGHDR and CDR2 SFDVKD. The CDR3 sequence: CATSRGGEVYEQYF. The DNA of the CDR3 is TGTGCCACCTCACGGGGGGGAGAGGTCTACGAGCAGTACTTC.

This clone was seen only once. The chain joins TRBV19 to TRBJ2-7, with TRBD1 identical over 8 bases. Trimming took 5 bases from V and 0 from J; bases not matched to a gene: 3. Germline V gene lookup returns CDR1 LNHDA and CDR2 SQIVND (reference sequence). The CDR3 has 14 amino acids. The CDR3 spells CASSPGGSSYEQYF. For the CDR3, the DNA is TGTGCCAGTAGTCCAGGGGGCAGCTCCTACGAGCAGTACTTC.

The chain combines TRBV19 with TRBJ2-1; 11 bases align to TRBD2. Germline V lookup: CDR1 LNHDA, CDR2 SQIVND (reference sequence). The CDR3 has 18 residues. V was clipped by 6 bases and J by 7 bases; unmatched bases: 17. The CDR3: CASRGTSGLSRGGNEQFF. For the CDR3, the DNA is TGTGCCAGTAGAGGGACTAGCGGACTCTCTAGGGGTGGGAATGAGCAGTTCTTC.

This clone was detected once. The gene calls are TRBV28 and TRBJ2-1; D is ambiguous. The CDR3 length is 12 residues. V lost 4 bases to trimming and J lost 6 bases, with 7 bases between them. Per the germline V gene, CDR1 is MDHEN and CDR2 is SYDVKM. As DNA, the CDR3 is TGTGCCAGCAGTTCTGCGCCCAATGAGCAGTTCTTC. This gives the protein CASSSAPNEQFF.

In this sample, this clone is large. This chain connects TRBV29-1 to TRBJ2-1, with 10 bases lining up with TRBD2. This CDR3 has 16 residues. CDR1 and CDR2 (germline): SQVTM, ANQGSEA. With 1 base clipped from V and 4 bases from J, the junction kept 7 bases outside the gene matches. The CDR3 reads CSVEGRLAGLYNEQFF. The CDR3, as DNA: TGCAGCGTTGAAGGTCGACTAGCGGGCTTGTACAATGAGCAGTTCTTC.

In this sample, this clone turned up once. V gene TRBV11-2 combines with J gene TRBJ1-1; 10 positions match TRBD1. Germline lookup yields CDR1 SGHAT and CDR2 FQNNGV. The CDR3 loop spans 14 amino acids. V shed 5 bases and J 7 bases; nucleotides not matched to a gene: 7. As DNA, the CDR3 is TGTGCCAGCAGCCTCCGACAGGGGGCCCTTGAAGCTTTCTTT. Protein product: CASSLRQGALEAFF.

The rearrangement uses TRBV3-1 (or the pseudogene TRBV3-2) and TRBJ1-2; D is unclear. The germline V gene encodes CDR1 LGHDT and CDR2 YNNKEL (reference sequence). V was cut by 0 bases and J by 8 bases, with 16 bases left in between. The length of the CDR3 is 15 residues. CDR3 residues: CASSQDWVPGSGYTF. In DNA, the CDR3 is TGTGCCAGCAGCCAAGATTGGGTCCCCGGGAGCGGCTACACCTTC.

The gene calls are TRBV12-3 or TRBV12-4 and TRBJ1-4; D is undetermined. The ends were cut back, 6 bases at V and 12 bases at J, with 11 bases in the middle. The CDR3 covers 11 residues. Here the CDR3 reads CASRGRLELFF. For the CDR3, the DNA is TGTGCCAGCAGGGGGAGGCTGGAACTGTTTTTT.

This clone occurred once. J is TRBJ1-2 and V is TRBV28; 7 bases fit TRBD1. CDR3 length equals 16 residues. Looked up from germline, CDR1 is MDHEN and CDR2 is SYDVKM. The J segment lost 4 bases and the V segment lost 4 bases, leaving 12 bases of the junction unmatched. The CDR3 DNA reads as TGTGCCAGCAGTTCCCCACAGGGGTGGAAGACCTATGGCTACACCTTC. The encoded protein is CASSSPQGWKTYGYTF.

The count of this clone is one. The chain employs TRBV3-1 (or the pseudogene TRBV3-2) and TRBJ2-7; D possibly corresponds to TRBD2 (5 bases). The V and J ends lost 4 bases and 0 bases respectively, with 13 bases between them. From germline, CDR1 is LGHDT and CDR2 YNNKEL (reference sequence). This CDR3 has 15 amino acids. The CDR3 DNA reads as TGTGCCAGCAGCCTTGGACTTTTACCCTCCTACGAGCAGTACTTC. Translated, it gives CASSLGLLPSYEQYF.

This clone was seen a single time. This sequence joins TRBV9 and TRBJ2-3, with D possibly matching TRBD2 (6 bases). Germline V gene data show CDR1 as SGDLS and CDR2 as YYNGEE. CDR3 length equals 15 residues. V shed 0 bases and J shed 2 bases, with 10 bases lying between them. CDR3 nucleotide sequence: TGTGCCAGCAGCGTAGCGGGGGAATTCACAGATACGCAGTATTTT. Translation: CASSVAGEFTDTQYF.

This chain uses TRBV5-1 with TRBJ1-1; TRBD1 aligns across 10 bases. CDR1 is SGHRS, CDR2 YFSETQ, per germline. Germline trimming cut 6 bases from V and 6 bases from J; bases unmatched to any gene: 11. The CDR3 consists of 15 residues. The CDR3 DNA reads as TGCGCCAGCACCCCCTCCGGGACAGGGGTCCCTGAAGCTTTCTTT. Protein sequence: CASTPSGTGVPEAFF.

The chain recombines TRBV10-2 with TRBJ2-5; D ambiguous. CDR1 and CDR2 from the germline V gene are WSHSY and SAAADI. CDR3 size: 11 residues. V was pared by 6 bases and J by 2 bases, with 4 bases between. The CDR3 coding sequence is TGCGCCAGCAGCCAGCAAGAGACCCAGTACTTC. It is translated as CASSQQETQYF.